This note documents a single TCR beta chain sequence. As yet, its antigen is unknown. This record belongs to a study of cytomegalovirus exposure and HLA in healthy donors. Findings and caveats of the study: In an earlier analysis, in approximately 570 donors, most V segments appeared productive either ~90% or ~30% of the time. V- and J-gene trimming in TCR beta was tied to a missense DCLRE1C variant by an analysis performed later.

Use of 60 Vbeta and 13 Jbeta primers characterized the PCR. Assay: immunoSEQ multiplex PCR; the TCRdb copy retains only in-frame clones and omits some. Among around 170,000 clones listed, over 60% were seen once. Sequences were obtained from PBMCs. This TCR derives from a middle-aged man in good health and CMV-seronegative.

The DNA of the CDR3 is TGCGCCAGCAGTCAGACAGGGGCCTACGAGCAGTACTTC. Its translation is CASSQTGAYEQYF. The J gene is TRBJ2-7, the V gene TRBV10-1; TRBD1 matches 8 bases. This CDR3 contains 13 residues. With 5 bases clipped from V and 2 bases from J, the junction kept 2 bases outside the gene matches. Germline V lookup: CDR1 WNHNN, CDR2 SYGVQD (reference sequence).